Presented here are 14 T cell receptor beta chains from one specimen sequenced in a study of T-cell reconstitution after alpha-beta-depleted transplantation in children. The authors prepared the TCRbeta library with unique molecular identifiers. Each CDR3 protein is one row after TCRdb ran MiXCR on the PCR reads. Among more than 40,000 distinct CDR3 sequences listed, 50% to 55% were seen once. Here the sequenced sample was peripheral blood, taken before TCRalphabeta/CD19-depleted stem cell transplant. The receptor source for this set is a boy less than two years old with SCID, due to receive a stem cell transplant.

The V and J genes are TRBV6-4 and TRBJ2-3, with 8 bases that match TRBD1. Germline assignment: CDR1 MRHNA and CDR2 SNTAGT. The CDR3 is 14 residues long. The V segment lost 6 bases and the J segment 1 base; nucleotides outside the gene matches: 3. This CDR3 reads CASSSTGGTDTQYF. CDR3 DNA: TGTGCCAGCAGCTCGACAGGGGGCACAGATACGCAGTATTTT.

A remark on this clonotype: A read error may produce the germline difference seen at one junction end. The rearrangement joins TRBV5-6 to TRBJ1-2; D not certain. The length of the CDR3 is 13 residues. CDR1 and CDR2 from the germline V gene are SGHDT and YYEEEE. CDR3 in DNA: TGTGCCAGCAGCTCAGGACCGGTCTATGGCTACCCCTTC. Protein: CASSSGPVYGYPF.

This sequence joins TRBV7-2 and TRBJ2-3; 7 nucleotides match TRBD2. This CDR3 has 16 amino acids. V shed 5 bases, J shed 2 bases, and the junction held 10 bases outside the gene matches. Germline CDR1 and CDR2: SGHTA and FQGNSA. In nucleotides, the CDR3 is TGTGCCAGCAGCGGAAGACCCCTAGCGGTCACAGATACGCAGTATTTT. Translation gives CASSGRPLAVTDTQYF.

The V and J genes are TRBV11-3 and TRBJ2-4; D perhaps matches TRBD2 (5 bases). Trimming stripped 5 bases from V and 8 bases from J, with 10 bases between. Looked up from germline, CDR1 is SGHNT and CDR2 is YENEEA. This CDR3 region has 12 residues. The CDR3 sequence: CASSHAGDIQYF. CDR3 sequence (DNA): TGTGCCAGCAGCCACGCCGGGGACATTCAGTACTTC. Complete variable domain (other parts from reference TRBV11-3 and TRBJ2-4): EAGVVQSPRYKIIEKKQPVAFWCNPISGHNTLYWYLQNLGQGPELLIRYENEEAVDDSQLPKDRFSAERLKGVDSTLKIQPAELGDSAVYLCASSHAGDIQYFGAGTRLSVL.

The CDR3 DNA follows: TGTGCCAGCAGTTCTTACGGGGTGAACACTGAAGCTTTCTTT. It is translated as CASSSYGVNTEAFF. The chain couples TRBV12-3 or TRBV12-4 to TRBJ1-1; no definite D call. V was cut by 4 bases and J by 0 bases, with 9 bases left in between. This CDR3 has 14 amino acids.

As concerns this clonotype: At one of its ends the junction is not consistent with the germline gene, which may arise from a read error. The chain employs TRBV10-3 and TRBJ1-2; 7 nucleotides line up with TRBD1. Germline V gene lookup returns CDR1 ENHRY and CDR2 SYGVKD. The CDR3 consists of 12 residues. The CDR3 here is CATEGQSDGDTF. The CDR3 region has the DNA TGTGCCACCGAGGGACAGTCTGATGGCGACACCTTC.

On this clonotype: This may be a read error: a much more frequent sequence differs by one nucleotide. This rearrangement joins TRBV7-7 to TRBJ2-1, with TRBD2 identical over 7 bases. V dropped 5 bases and J dropped 7; count of bases not matched to a gene: 5. The V gene's germline CDR1 is SSHAT and CDR2 FNYEAQ (reference sequence). CDR3 size: 13 residues. CDR3 residues: CASSPGGSNEQFF. In nucleotides, the CDR3 is TGTGCCAGCAGCCCGGGGGGTTCGAATGAGCAGTTCTTC.

J is TRBJ2-2 and V is TRBV4-2; D unclear. This CDR3 has 15 amino acids. V was pared by 0 bases and J by 1 base, with 6 bases between. Germline V gives CDR1 LGHNA, CDR2 YNFKEQ. CDR3 loop: CASSQEGVNTGELFF. The DNA of the CDR3 is TGTGCCAGCAGCCAAGAAGGCGTGAACACCGGGGAGCTGTTTTTT.

V is TRBV12-5 and J is TRBJ2-3; weak D call: TRBD1 (6 bases). Germline CDR1 is LGHNT and CDR2 is FRNRAP. The CDR3 length is 14 residues. V was cut by 6 bases and J by 1 base, with 11 bases left in between. The CDR3 loop is CASGPRTGTDTQYF. In nucleotides, the CDR3 is TGTGCTAGTGGACCCCGGACAGGCACAGATACGCAGTATTTT.

This clonotype was detected only a few times. The gene calls are TRBV14 and TRBJ2-5; D gene unclear. The germline CDR1 and CDR2 sequences are SGHDN and FVKESK. The CDR3 extends over 15 amino acids. The V end lost 1 base, the J end lost 5 bases, and 14 bases lay between the germline ends. CDR3 coding DNA: TGTGCCAGCAGCCAAGCGGCCCCGTACCCCGAGACCCAGTACTTC. This codes for CASSQAAPYPETQYF. Filled out from reference TRBV14 and TRBJ2-5, the complete variable domain reads EAGVTQFPSHSVIEKGQTVTLRCDPISGHDNLYWYRRVMGKEIKFLLHFVKESKQDESGMPNNRFLAERTGGTYSTLKVQPAELEDSGVYFCASSQAAPYPETQYFGPGTRLLVL.

The chain employs TRBV7-3 and TRBJ1-1; maybe TRBD1 (5 bases). From germline, CDR1 is SGHTA and CDR2 FQGTGA. V dropped 8 bases and J dropped 1 base, with 14 bases sitting between them. The CDR3 is 14 residues long. The CDR3 DNA is TGTGCCAGCCGGGGGAACGGGCAGAACACTGAAGCTTTCTTT. Translated: CASRGNGQNTEAFF.

This clonotype was counted only a few times. The junction departs from germline at one end; a sequencing error may be responsible. The V gene is TRBV7-7, the J gene TRBJ2-1; 7 positions agree with TRBD1. The CDR3 consists of 15 residues. Germline V gene sequence: CDR1 SSHAT, CDR2 FNYEAQ (reference sequence). CDR3 sequence: CASSVGDRVKNEQFF. CDR3 in DNA: TGTGCTAGCAGCGTGGGCGACAGGGTGAAGAATGAGCAGTTCTTC.

The chain recombines TRBV6-1 with TRBJ2-7; 8 nucleotides line up with TRBD2. Germline values: CDR1 MNHNS, CDR2 SASEGT. J was trimmed by 2 bases and V by 6 bases; bases with no gene match: 6. The CDR3 covers 14 residues. CDR3 nucleotides: TGTGCCAGCAGGAAGCGGGAGTTAGCCTACGAGCAGTACTTC. Its protein product is CASRKRELAYEQYF.

The chain recombines TRBV5-1 with TRBJ2-1; 8 bases map to TRBD1. V dropped 0 bases and J dropped 10; count of bases not matched to a gene: 9. The CDR3 is 15 amino acids. Germline lookup yields CDR1 SGHRS and CDR2 YFSETQ. In DNA form, the CDR3 reads TGCGCCAGCAGCTTGGCCGTAGCAGGGGGCAGGGAGCAGTTCTTC. Translated: CASSLAVAGGREQFF.